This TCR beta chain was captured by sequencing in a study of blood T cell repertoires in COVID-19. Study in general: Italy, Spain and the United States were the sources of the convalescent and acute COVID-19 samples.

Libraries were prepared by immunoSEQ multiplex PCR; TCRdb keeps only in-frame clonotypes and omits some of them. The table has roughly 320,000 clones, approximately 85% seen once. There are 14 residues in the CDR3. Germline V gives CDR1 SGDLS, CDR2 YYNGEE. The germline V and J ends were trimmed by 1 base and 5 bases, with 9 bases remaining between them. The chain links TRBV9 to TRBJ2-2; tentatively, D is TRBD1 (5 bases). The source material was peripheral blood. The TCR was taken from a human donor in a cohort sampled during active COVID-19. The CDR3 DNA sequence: TGTGCCAGCAGCGTACAGGGTGGAACCGGGGAGCTGTTTTTT. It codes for CASSVQGGTGELFF.